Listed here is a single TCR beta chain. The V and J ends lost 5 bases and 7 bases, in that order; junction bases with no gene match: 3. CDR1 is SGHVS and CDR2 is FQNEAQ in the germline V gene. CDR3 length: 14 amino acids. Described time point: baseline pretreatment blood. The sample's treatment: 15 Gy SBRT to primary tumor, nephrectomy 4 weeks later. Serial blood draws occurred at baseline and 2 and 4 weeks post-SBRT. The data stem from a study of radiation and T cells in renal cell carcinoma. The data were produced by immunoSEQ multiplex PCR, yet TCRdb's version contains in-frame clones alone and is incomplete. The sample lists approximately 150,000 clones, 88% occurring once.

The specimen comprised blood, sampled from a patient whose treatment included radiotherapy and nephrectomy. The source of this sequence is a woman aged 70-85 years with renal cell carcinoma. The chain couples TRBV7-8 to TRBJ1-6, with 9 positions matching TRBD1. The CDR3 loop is CASSLDRGNSPLHF. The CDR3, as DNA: TGTGCCAGCAGCCTTGACAGGGGGAATTCACCCCTCCACTTT.